The sequence of this T cell receptor beta chain was determined in a study of blood T cell repertoires in COVID-19. Overall study context: Sample material is recorded as cDNA or gDNA derived from T cells, B-cell-depleted T cells, or PBMCs.

The CDR3 contains 17 residues. Under the authors' procedure: The assay estimated nucleated cells by amplifying reference gene primers. TCRdb's table, derived via immunoSEQ multiplex PCR, lists solely in-frame clones and lacks some. The DNA gave D and trimming, while V, J and clone size come from that table. This sample carries about 34,000 clones, approximately 89% of them seen once, and the ten largest clones take 11% to 15%. The receptor was isolated from a man between 60 and 70 years old with active COVID-19. Sequencing was carried out using peripheral blood. The rearrangement links TRBV21-1 to TRBJ2-2; the DNA was not used to check the table's D call, TRBD2. TRBV21-1 is a recognized pseudogene. The chain's CDR3 is CASSNWGTSGYTGELFF. CDR3 nucleotide sequence: TGTGCCAGCAGCAATTGGGGGACTAGCGGCTACACCGGGGAGCTGTTTTTT.